This T cell receptor beta chain emerged from a study of Ad26.COV2.S vaccination and SARS-CoV-2 variants. Treatment given: roughly 18 received Ad26.COV2.S at low or high dose, single or two shots; about five received placebo; per-sample allocation not given. Sampling was performed 63 days after the first vaccine or placebo injection. It was an adult aged 18-55 years in Boston who was the donor. Overall study findings and caveats: Analyses of TCR breadth and depth may have underestimated total T cell responses. The authors reported substantial breadth in spike-specific CD8+ and CD4+ T cell responses after vaccination.

Worth noting for this clone: Antigen: not known.

Data came from immunoSEQ multiplex PCR; TCRdb stores just in-frame clones and leaves some out. The sample has roughly 680,000 clones; roughly 90% are singletons. This material consisted of peripheral blood, taken in a trial of Ad26.COV2.S vaccine versus placebo. This receptor was taken from a person aged 18 to 59 who received the Ad26.COV2.S COVID-19 vaccine or a placebo.

The CDR3: CASRRPEGNTGELFF. CDR3 DNA sequence: TGTGCCAGCAGGCGCCCTGAGGGCAACACCGGGGAGCTGTTTTTT. The chain combines TRBV6-5 with TRBJ2-2; possible D gene TRBD2, 5 bases. Germline values: CDR1 MNHEY, CDR2 SVGAGI. V was clipped by 6 bases and J by 2 bases, with 13 bases between them. CDR3 length: 15 amino acids.